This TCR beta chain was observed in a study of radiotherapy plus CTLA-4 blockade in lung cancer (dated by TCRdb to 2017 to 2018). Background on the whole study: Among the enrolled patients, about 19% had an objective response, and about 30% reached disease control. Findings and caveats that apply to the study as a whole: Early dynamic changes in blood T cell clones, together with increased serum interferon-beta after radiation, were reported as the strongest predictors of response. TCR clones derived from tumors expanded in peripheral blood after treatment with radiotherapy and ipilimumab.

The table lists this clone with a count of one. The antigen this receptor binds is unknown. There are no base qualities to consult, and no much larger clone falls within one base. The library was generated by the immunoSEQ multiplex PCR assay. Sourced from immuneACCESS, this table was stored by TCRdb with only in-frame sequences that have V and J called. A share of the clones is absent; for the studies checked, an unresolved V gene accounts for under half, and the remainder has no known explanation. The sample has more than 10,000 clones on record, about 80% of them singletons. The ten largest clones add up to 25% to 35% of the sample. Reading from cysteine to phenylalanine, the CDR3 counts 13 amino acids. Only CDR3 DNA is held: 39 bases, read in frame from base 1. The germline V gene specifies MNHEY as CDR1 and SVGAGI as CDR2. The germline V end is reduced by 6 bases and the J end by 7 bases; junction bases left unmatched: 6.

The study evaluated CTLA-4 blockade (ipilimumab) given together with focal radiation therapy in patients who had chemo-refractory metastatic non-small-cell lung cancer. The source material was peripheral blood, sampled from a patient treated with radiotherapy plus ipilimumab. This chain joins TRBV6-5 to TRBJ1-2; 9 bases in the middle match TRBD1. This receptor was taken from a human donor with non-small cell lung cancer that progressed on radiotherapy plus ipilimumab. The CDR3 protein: CASSPGTGSGYTF. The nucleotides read TGTGCCAGCAGCCCCGGGACAGGGTCTGGCTACACCTTC.